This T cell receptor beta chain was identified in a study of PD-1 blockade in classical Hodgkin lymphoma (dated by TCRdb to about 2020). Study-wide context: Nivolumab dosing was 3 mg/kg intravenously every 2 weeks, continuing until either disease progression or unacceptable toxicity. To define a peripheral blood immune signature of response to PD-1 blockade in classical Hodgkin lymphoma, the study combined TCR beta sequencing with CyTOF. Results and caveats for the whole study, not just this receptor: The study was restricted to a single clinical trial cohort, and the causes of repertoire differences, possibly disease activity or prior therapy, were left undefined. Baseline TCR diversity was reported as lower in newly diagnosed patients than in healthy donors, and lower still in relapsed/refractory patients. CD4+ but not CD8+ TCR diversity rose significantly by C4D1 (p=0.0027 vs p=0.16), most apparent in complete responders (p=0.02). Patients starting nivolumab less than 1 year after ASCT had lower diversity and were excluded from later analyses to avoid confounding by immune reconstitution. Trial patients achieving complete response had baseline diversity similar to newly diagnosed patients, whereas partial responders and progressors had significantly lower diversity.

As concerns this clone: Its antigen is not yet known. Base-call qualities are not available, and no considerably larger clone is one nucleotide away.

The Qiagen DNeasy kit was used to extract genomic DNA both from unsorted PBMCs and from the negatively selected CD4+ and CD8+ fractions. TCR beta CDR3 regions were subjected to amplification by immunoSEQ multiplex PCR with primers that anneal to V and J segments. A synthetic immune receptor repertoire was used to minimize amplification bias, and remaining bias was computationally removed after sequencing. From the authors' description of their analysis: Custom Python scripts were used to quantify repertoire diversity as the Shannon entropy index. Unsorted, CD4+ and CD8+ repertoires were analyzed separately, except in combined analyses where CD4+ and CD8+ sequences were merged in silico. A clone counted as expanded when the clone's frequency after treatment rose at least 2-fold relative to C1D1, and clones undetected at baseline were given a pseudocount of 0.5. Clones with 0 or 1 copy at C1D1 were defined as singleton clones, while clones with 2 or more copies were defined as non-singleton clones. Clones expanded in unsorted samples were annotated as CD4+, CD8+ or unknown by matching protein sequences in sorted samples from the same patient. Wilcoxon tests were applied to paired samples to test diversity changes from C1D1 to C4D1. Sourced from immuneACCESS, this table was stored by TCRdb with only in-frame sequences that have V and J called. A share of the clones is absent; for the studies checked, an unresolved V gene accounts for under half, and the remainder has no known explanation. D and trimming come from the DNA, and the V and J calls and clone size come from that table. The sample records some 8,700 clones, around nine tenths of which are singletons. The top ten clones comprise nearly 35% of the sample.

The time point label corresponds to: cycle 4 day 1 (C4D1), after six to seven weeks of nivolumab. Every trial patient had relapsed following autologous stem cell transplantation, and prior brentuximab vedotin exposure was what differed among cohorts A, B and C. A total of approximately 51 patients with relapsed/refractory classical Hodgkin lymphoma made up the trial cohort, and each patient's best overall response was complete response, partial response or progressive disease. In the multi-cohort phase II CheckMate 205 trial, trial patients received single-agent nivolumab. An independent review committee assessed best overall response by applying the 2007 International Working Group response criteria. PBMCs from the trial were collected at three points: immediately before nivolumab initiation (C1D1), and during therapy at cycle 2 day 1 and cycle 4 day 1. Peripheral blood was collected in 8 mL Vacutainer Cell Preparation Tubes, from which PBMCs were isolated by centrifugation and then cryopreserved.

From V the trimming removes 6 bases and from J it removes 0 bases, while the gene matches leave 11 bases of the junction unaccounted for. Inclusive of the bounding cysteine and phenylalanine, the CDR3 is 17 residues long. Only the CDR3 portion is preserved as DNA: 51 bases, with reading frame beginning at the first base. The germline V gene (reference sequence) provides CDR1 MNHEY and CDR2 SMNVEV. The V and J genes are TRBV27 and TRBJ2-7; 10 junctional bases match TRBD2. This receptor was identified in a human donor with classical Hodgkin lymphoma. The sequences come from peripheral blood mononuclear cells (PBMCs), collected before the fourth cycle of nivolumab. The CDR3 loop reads CASSRGTSVMSSYEQYF. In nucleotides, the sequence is TGTGCCAGCAGCAGAGGGACTAGCGTAATGAGCTCCTACGAGCAGTACTTC.